This T cell receptor beta chain appears in the sequencing data of a study of T cells in Graves' hyperthyroidism and ophthalmopathy. This clonotype was counted many times. Absence of ophthalmopathy progression within 18 months defined stable Graves' hyperthyroidism. Patients aged 18 to 65 had newly diagnosed hyperthyroidism that had lasted under 2 months. The study excluded patients with uncontrolled infection, other autoimmune disease, pregnancy or lactation. Germline V gene data show CDR1 as DFQATT and CDR2 as SNEGSKA (reference sequence). V lost 3 bases to trimming and J lost 8 bases, with 19 bases between them. This CDR3 spans 14 amino acids. Template material for amplifying TCR beta CDR3 regions consisted of RNA transcripts. First-round RT-PCR of the TCR CDR3 relied on the HTBI primer set. TCRdb used MiXCR to reprocess the multiplex PCR reads, holding one entry per CDR3 protein. The profile shows roughly 700,000 distinct CDR3 sequences, roughly a third of them singletons.

The chain employs TRBV20-1 and TRBJ1-1; D unresolved. The TCR comes from a woman between 40 and 55 years old with Graves' hyperthyroidism. The sequenced sample consisted of blood. CDR3 sequence reads: CSARAGSGLGEAFF. CDR3 sequence (DNA): TGCAGTGCTAGGGCGGGAAGCGGGTTAGGGGAAGCTTTCTTT.